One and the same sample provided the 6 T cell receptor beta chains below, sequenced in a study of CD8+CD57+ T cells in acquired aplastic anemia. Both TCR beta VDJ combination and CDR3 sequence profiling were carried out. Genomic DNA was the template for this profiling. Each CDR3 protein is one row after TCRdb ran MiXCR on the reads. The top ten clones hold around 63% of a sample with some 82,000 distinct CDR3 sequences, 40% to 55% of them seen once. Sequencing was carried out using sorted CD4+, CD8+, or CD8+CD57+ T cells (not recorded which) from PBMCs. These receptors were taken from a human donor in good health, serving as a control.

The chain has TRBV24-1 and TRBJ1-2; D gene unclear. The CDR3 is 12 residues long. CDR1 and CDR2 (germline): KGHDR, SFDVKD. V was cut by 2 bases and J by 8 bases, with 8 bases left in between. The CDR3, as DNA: TGTGCCACCAGTGATTCCGGGTTAGGCTACACCTTC. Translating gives CATSDSGLGYTF.

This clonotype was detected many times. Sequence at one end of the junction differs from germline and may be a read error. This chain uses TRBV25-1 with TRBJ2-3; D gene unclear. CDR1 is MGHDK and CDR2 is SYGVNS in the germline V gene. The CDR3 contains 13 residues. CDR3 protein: CASSQVLGDTQYF. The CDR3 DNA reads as TGCGCCAGCAGCCAAGTTCTGGGAGATACGCAGTATTTT.

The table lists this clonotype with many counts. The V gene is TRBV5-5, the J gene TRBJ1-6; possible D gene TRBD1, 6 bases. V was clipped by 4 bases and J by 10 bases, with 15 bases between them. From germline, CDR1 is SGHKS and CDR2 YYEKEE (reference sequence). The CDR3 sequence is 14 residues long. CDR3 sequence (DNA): TGTGCCAGCAGCACCCACAGGGAAGGCTCACCCCTCCACTTT. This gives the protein CASSTHREGSPLHF.

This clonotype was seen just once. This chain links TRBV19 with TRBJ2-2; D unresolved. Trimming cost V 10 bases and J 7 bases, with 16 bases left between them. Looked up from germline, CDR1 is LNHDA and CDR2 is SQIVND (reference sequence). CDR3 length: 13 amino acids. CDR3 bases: TGTGCCACTAAAAACGACGTCAGCGGGGAGCTGTTTTTT. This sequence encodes CATKNDVSGELFF.

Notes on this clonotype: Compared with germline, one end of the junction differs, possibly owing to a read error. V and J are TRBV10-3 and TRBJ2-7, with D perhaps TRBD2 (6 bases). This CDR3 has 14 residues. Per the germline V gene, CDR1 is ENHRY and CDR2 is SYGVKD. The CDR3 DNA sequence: TGTACCATCAGTGAGTCGGAAAATGGGGGGGAGCAGTACTTC. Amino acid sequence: CTISESENGGEQYF.

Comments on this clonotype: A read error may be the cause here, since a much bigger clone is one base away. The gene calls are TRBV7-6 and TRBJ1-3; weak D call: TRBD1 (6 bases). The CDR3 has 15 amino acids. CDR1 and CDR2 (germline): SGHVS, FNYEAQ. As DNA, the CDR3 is TGTGCCGGCAGCGGTTTACAGGGACCTGGAAACACCATATATTTT. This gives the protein CAGSGLQGPGNTIYF.